This T cell receptor (beta chain) appears in the sequencing data of a study of blood T cell repertoires in COVID-19. Study overall: Sites across the United States, Italy and Spain contributed samples from acute and convalescent COVID-19. PBMCs, B-cell-depleted T cells, or T cells were the source of the cDNA or gDNA that made up the material.

This CDR3 region has 15 residues. Germline CDR1 reads SGHRS; CDR2 reads YFSETQ. V lost 6 bases and J lost 5, with 20 bases in between. Authors' processing steps: Reference gene primer amplification gave nucleated cell count estimates. Sequencing used immunoSEQ multiplex PCR; TCRdb keeps in-frame clones, though not all of them. V and J calls and clone size come straight from that table; D and trimming were deduced from the DNA. Of roughly 170,000 clones listed, less than 90% were seen once; the top ten hold roughly 20%. Material: peripheral blood. The chain employs TRBV5-1 and TRBJ1-2; possibly TRBD1 for D (5 bases). The clonotype comes from a man between 65 and 85 years old with active or convalescent COVID-19. This CDR3 is CASTPRGEGEYGYTF. CDR3 sequence (DNA): TGCGCCAGCACCCCCCGGGGGGAGGGCGAATATGGCTACACCTTC.